This is a list of T cell receptor beta chains from one sample in a study of OX40 agonist ivuxolimab in advanced cancers. Method: immunoSEQ multiplex PCR; TCRdb's copy keeps in-frame clones and lacks some. Here the sample spans about 19,000 clones, about 75% being singletons. The specimen comprised CD4+ or CD8+ T cells sorted from blood, sampled in a trial of the OX40 agonist ivuxolimab. The receptor source for this set is an adult with an advanced solid tumor such as melanoma, head and neck, liver or kidney cancer. CDR3s leave out the opening cysteine and the closing phenylalanine or tryptophan. A D gene is named only where the DNA matches it firmly.

j_gene | v_gene | d_gene | CDR3aa
TRBJ2-7 | TRBV6-6 | TRBD2 | ASSYSTSGSYEQY
TRBJ1-1 | TRBV10-3 | NA | AISETENTEAF
TRBJ2-5 | TRBV27 | TRBD2 | ASRTSGGEETQY
TRBJ2-7 | TRBV10-3 | NA | AISESVDNPYEQY
TRBJ2-1 | TRBV2 | TRBD1 | ASRGQGVVNEQF
TRBJ2-1 | TRBV19 | TRBD2 | ASSTGTRLNEQF
TRBJ2-5 | TRBV11-3 | TRBD1 | ASSPRGQGETQY
TRBJ2-7 | TRBV27 | TRBD1 | ASSPSPGTGGLSRVGEQY
TRBJ1-6 | TRBV6-5 | NA | ASRNDLDSPLH
TRBJ1-1 | TRBV12-5 | NA | ASGLGGFTEAF
TRBJ2-7 | TRBV5-5 | NA | ASSQRTPTYEQY
TRBJ1-1 | TRBV28 | NA | ASSSIIASSGRLNTEAF
TRBJ2-4 | TRBV7-8 | NA | ASSIRPIPTTDSPKNIQY
TRBJ2-3 | TRBV7-3 | NA | ASSLKSGTVRTDTQY
TRBJ1-5 | TRBV28 | NA | ASSFESNQPQH
TRBJ1-4 | TRBV27 | NA | ASSLSTNEKLF
TRBJ1-1 | TRBV6-1 | TRBD1 | ASSKRDSSEEAF
TRBJ1-2 | TRBV5-6 | NA | ASSAWANRYGYT
TRBJ2-3 | TRBV6-4 | NA | ASSGQGGGTDTQY
TRBJ2-1 | TRBV5-7 | NA | ASSLAGNEQF
TRBJ2-1 | TRBV30 | NA | AWERGMGEREQF
TRBJ2-7 | TRBV5-4 | NA | ASSNTGGDPYEQY
TRBJ2-7 | TRBV7-2 | NA | ASSGFSQGTTYEQY
TRBJ2-7 | TRBV5-4 | NA | ASSVDRYEQY
TRBJ2-2 | TRBV27 | NA | ASSLSSYTGELF
TRBJ2-7 | TRBV27 | TRBD1 | ASSLSGQGTYEQY
TRBJ2-1 | TRBV7-7 | NA | ASGPGPEGNEQF
TRBJ2-4 | TRBV4-3 | TRBD2 | ASSPTEAGMKNIQY
TRBJ2-7 | TRBV4-1 | TRBD2 | ASSQESGRNYEQY
TRBJ2-7 | TRBV6-4 | NA | ASEARGYNEQY
TRBJ2-5 | TRBV23-1 | NA | ASGGSPQETQY
TRBJ2-1 | TRBV5-1 | TRBD1 | ASSTSMGQGNNEQF
TRBJ2-7 | TRBV7-2 | NA | ASSLGLDSSYEQY
TRBJ1-2 | TRBV7-9 | TRBD1 | ASSFSTGALFAGYT
TRBJ2-1 | TRBV7-9 | NA | AQLSSYNEQF
TRBJ1-1 | TRBV5-6 | NA | ASSDPTGRSTMNTEAF
TRBJ1-1 | TRBV5-6 | NA | ASSLSQTNTEAF
TRBJ1-5 | TRBV9 | TRBD1 | ASSVGQGGNQPQH
TRBJ1-1 | TRBV14 | TRBD1 | ASSARTGGASTEAF
TRBJ2-1 | TRBV27 | NA | ASSFLGGDNEQF
TRBJ1-1 | TRBV6-1 | NA | ASRYMNTEAF
TRBJ2-3 | TRBV28 | NA | ASSTSIIRDTQY
TRBJ2-1 | TRBV7-8 | NA | ASSLGHSGPNYNEQF
TRBJ2-5 | TRBV6-1 | NA | ASSLSTGETQY
TRBJ2-1 | TRBV7-7 | NA | ASSLGGGSHNEQF
TRBJ2-7 | TRBV11-2 | TRBD2 | ASSFLSGSFDEQY
TRBJ1-2 | TRBV5-5 | TRBD1 | ASSSKDRQGVDGYT
TRBJ2-1 | TRBV9 | TRBD2 | ASSPNPIVVAGVSDERF
TRBJ2-2 | TRBV7-2 | NA | ASSNGRQGGTGELF
TRBJ2-3 | TRBV6-6 | NA | ASTLATPDTQY
TRBJ2-2 | TRBV19 | NA | ASSSASTGTINTGELF
TRBJ2-7 | TRBV15 | NA | ATSRGFDVDYEQY
TRBJ1-5 | TRBV6-1 | NA | ATSERGASNQPQH
TRBJ1-5 | TRBV6-5 | NA | ASSYGKGEQPQH
TRBJ1-2 | TRBV5-5 | NA | ASSSSYGYT